This T cell receptor (beta chain) was sequenced during a study of CD8 T cells in ankylosing spondylitis. CDR1 is SSHAT, CDR2 FNYEAQ, per germline (reference sequence). CDR3 length equals 13 residues. TCRdb analysed the 5' RACE reads with MiXCR anew, one entry per CDR3 protein. Here the sample spans around 490,000 distinct CDR3 sequences, approximately 5.3% being singletons. This clonotype has a count of ten or more. What it recognizes is unknown. Study-wide points: A TCR beta motif made of about eight highly homologous variants seemed typical of ankylosing spondylitis blood. Researchers reportedly found disease-linked clones significantly enriched in matched ankylosing spondylitis synovial fluid.

The material sequenced was blood, either unsorted or a sorted T cell fraction (not recorded which). The clonotype was recovered from a male donor with ankylosing spondylitis. The chain is built from TRBV7-7 and TRBJ2-2; D unclear. CDR3 protein: CALPGPNTGELFF. The CDR3 bases are TGTGCTTTGCCCGGACCGAACACCGGGGAGCTGTTTTTT.